Below, 8 T cell receptor beta chains from the same sample are listed, as sequenced in a study of shared clonotypes between healthy human individuals. Only in-frame clones appear in the TCRdb table, and some are missing; sequencing was by immunoSEQ multiplex PCR. The sample carries under 850,000 clones, 72% recorded once. Sequencing was performed on memory CD4+ T cells sorted from blood. Sample subset: CD45RA-negative fraction. These TCRs come from a woman aged 25 to 39 in good health.

The rearrangement joins TRBV27 to TRBJ1-4, with TRBD1 as a possible D gene (5 bases). The CDR3 extends over 16 amino acids. The V gene's germline CDR1 is MNHEY and CDR2 SMNVEV (reference sequence). The V end lost 4 bases, the J end lost 0 bases, and 12 bases lay between the germline ends. The DNA for the CDR3 is TGTGCCAGCAGTTCACGACAGCCAGCAACTAATGAAAAACTGTTTTTT. Translating it yields CASSSRQPATNEKLFF.

Details on this clone: At the DNA level, this CDR3 is encoded by other sequences in the same sample as well. The genes are TRBV28 and TRBJ2-7, with D possibly TRBD1 on 6 matching bases. The CDR3 totals 13 residues. CDR1 and CDR2 from the germline V gene are MDHEN and SYDVKM. V was pared by 5 bases and J by 4 bases, with 12 bases between. CDR3 nucleotides: TGTGCCAGCAGTCCAGGACAGTCATACGAGCAGTACTTC. The encoded protein is CASSPGQSYEQYF.

The chain employs TRBV5-1 and TRBJ2-7; 9 nucleotides align to TRBD2. Germline CDR1 reads SGHRS; CDR2 reads YFSETQ. The CDR3 consists of 16 residues. The ends lost 6 bases at V and 5 bases at J; junction bases unmatched: 15. As DNA, the CDR3 is TGCGCCAGCACCCCAACGGGAGCAGCGGGAGGTCACGAGCAGTACTTC. Protein sequence: CASTPTGAAGGHEQYF.

This clone was detected many times. The rearrangement uses TRBV6-5 and TRBJ1-1; no definite D call. V lost 0 bases, J lost 4 bases, and 12 bases lay in between. The CDR3 covers 15 residues. The germline V gene encodes CDR1 MNHEY and CDR2 SVGAGI. CDR3 loop: CASSYSAVGSTEAFF. The CDR3 coding sequence is TGTGCCAGCAGTTACTCCGCGGTAGGGAGCACTGAAGCTTTCTTT.

The chain couples TRBV27 to TRBJ2-7, with TRBD1 as a possible D gene (6 bases). Germline V gives CDR1 MNHEY, CDR2 SMNVEV (reference sequence). The CDR3 is made up of 15 amino acids. V was shortened by 6 bases and J by 6 bases, with 21 bases between the two germline ends. Written as DNA, the CDR3 is TGTGCCAGCAGACTGATGTTGGGGGCTGACGGCGAGCAGTACTTC. Translating gives CASRLMLGADGEQYF.

The V and J genes are TRBV25-1 and TRBJ1-4, with a weak D call TRBD1 (5 bases). The germline V gene encodes CDR1 MGHDK and CDR2 SYGVNS. CDR3 length: 15 residues. V was pared by 6 bases and J by 8 bases, with 19 bases between. CDR3 amino acids: CASRNAGTLSEKLFF. In DNA, the CDR3 is TGTGCCAGCAGAAACGCCGGGACTCTTTCGGAAAAACTGTTTTTT.

The V gene is TRBV19, the J gene TRBJ2-1; a weak D match, TRBD2 (5 bases). This CDR3 spans 14 amino acids. Trimming shortened V by 7 bases and J by 0 bases, and 10 bases separated the two germline ends. Germline values: CDR1 LNHDA, CDR2 SQIVND (reference sequence). The CDR3 here is CASKGVGSYNEQFF. In DNA, the CDR3 is TGTGCCAGTAAGGGAGTTGGCTCCTACAATGAGCAGTTCTTC.

The sample holds one count of this clone. V is TRBV7-9 and J is TRBJ2-1, with TRBD2 matching over 12 bases. Germline V CDR1 and CDR2: SEHNR, FQNEAQ (reference sequence). The CDR3 consists of 16 residues. The junction had 8 bases not matched to a gene; V was cut back by 6 bases and J by 5 bases. The DNA for the CDR3 is TGTGCCAGCAGGACTAGCGGGAGCTGGGGGGACAATGAGCAGTTCTTC. This encodes CASRTSGSWGDNEQFF.